The clone carrying this T cell receptor (beta chain) was detected many times. As yet, its antigen is unknown. The source of the sample is a study of post-analysis software for immune sequencing data. Across the whole study: There were relapsing-remitting, secondary progressive and progressive-relapsing multiple sclerosis among the disease courses included.

Libraries were made from TCR beta cDNA, and they carried unique molecular identifiers. One entry per CDR3 protein, called by TCRdb with MiXCR from the PCR reads. Of approximately 250,000 distinct CDR3 sequences in the sample, 36% were seen once. Germline CDR1 is ENHRY and CDR2 is SYGVKD. The CDR3 is made up of 14 amino acids. V lost 1 base and J lost 2, with 8 bases in between. Points from the study as a whole: Multiple sclerosis patients had significantly lower normalized Chao1 diversity than controls. There were roughly five TRBV segments more frequent in patients than controls, and TRBV5-6, TRBV5-1 and TRBV20-1 were among them. Analysis by F measure revealed that same-batch samples clustered strongly together.

The chain carries TRBV10-3 and TRBJ1-2; D remains unclear. Sequencing input: blood. This clonotype originated in a girl aged 5-17 years with multiple sclerosis. The CDR3 reads CAISELKGNYGYTF. Written as DNA, the CDR3 is TGTGCCATCAGTGAGTTGAAGGGAAACTATGGCTACACCTTC.